The 32 T cell receptor beta chains below come from one sample, sequenced in a study of regulatory T cells in long-lasting Graves disease. Building the TCR beta libraries relied on iRepertoire HTBI primers, and CDR3 regions underwent Arm-PCR. TCRdb re-called the multiplex PCR reads with MiXCR, one entry per CDR3 protein. The sample records about 540,000 distinct CDR3 sequences, roughly 14% being singletons. Time point specified: newly diagnosed GD, antithyroid drugs for less than 3 months. Extracted RNA from PBMCs served as the source of the TCR library. The data also belong to a second study, concerning T cells in Graves' hyperthyroidism and ophthalmopathy.

Specimen: peripheral blood mononuclear cells (PBMCs), collected at new diagnosis, from a patient treated with antithyroid drugs. The receptors were sampled from a man aged 25 to 40 with Graves disease.

V gene TRBV19 combines with J gene TRBJ2-1, with D perhaps matching TRBD2 (5 bases). The CDR3 covers 15 residues. Germline V gene lookup returns CDR1 LNHDA and CDR2 SQIVND (reference sequence). V was shortened by 3 bases and J by 7 bases, with 16 bases between the two germline ends. The CDR3 sequence is CASSILREIPNEQFF. The CDR3 DNA reads as TGTGCCAGTAGTATCCTCCGGGAAATTCCGAATGAGCAGTTCTTC. The variable domain in full, with the rest retrieved from reference TRBV19 and TRBJ2-1, is DGGITQSPKYLFRKEGQNVTLSCEQNLNHDAMYWYRQDPGQGLRLIYYSQIVNDFQKGDIAEGYSVSREKKESFPLTVTSAQKNPTAFYLCASSILREIPNEQFFGPGTRLTVL.

The V and J genes are TRBV4-2 and TRBJ2-1; weak D call: TRBD1 (6 bases). This CDR3 spans 16 amino acids. In germline, CDR1 is LGHNA, CDR2 YNFKEQ. V was cut by 0 bases and J by 3 bases, with 12 bases left in between. The DNA for the CDR3 is TGTGCCAGCAGCCAAGATAACCAGGGGCACTACAATGAGCAGTTCTTC. Protein: CASSQDNQGHYNEQFF.

In this sample, this clonotype turned up many times. The DNA of the CDR3 is TGTGCCAGCAGCCTGACAGGTGCCCCCAATCAGCCCCAGCATTTT. Translated, it gives CASSLTGAPNQPQHF. V and J are TRBV12-3 or TRBV12-4 and TRBJ1-5; maybe TRBD1 (6 bases). The V gene lost 6 bases and the J gene lost 3 bases, with 15 bases spanning the gap. The length of the CDR3 is 15 residues.

This clonotype appeared many times. V usage is TRBV6-1 and J usage is TRBJ2-1; no clear D gene. V dropped 4 bases and J dropped 3 bases, with 7 bases sitting between them. CDR1 is MNHNS and CDR2 is SASEGT in the germline V gene. The CDR3 is 13 residues long. CDR3 region: CASSVEHYNEQFF. As DNA, the CDR3 is TGTGCCAGCAGTGTGGAGCACTACAATGAGCAGTTCTTC.

This clonotype was observed many times. The CDR3 region has the DNA TGCGCCAGCAGCTCGCGGGTAAACAGGGCAAACACTGAAGCTTTCTTT. It encodes CASSSRVNRANTEAFF. The chain recombines TRBV5-1 with TRBJ1-1, with D tentatively TRBD1 (6 bases). V was shortened by 3 bases and J by 2 bases, with 17 bases between the two germline ends. The CDR3 loop spans 16 amino acids. Germline lookup yields CDR1 SGHRS and CDR2 YFSETQ. Drawing the rest from reference TRBV5-1 and TRBJ1-1, the complete variable domain is KAGVTQTPRYLIKTRGQQVTLSCSPISGHRSVSWYQQTPGQGLQFLFEYFSETQRNKGNFPGRFSGRQFSNSRSEMNVSTLELGDSALYLCASSSRVNRANTEAFFGQGTRLTVV.

This clonotype was recorded at least ten times. V and J are TRBV28 and TRBJ2-1; D may be TRBD1 (5 bases). The CDR3 extends over 14 amino acids. V lost 7 bases and J lost 0, with 10 bases in between. Germline V gives CDR1 MDHEN, CDR2 SYDVKM. This chain's CDR3 is CASTTGSSYNEQFF. The CDR3 nucleotides read TGTGCCAGCACTACAGGAAGCTCCTACAATGAGCAGTTCTTC.

This clonotype was counted ten times or more. The CDR3 nucleotides read TGTGCCAGCAGCTTAAAGTACCGGGACAGGGGAACCTATGGCTACACCTTC. Residues: CASSLKYRDRGTYGYTF. This chain joins TRBV11-2 and TRBJ1-2; 10 nucleotides align to TRBD1. The J segment lost 4 bases and the V segment lost 2 bases, leaving 10 bases of the junction unmatched. Germline V gene sequence: CDR1 SGHAT, CDR2 FQNNGV. CDR3 length: 17 amino acids.

A few counts support this clonotype. The rearrangement uses TRBV30 and TRBJ1-6; D gene uncertain. The V gene lost 4 bases and the J gene lost 6 bases, with 19 bases spanning the gap. This CDR3 is built from 16 residues. In germline, CDR1 is GTSNPN, CDR2 SVGIG (reference sequence). CDR3 DNA sequence: TGTGCCTGGACCCCCGATCCGGCAGGTTTTAATTCACCCCTCCACTTT. Its protein is CAWTPDPAGFNSPLHF.

This clonotype was counted ten times or more. V is TRBV11-2 and J is TRBJ2-1; 12 bases are shared with TRBD2. V gave up 5 bases and J gave up 9 bases; unmatched junction bases: 8. The CDR3 is 15 amino acids. Germline lookup yields CDR1 SGHAT and CDR2 FQNNGV. Written as DNA, the CDR3 is TGTGCCAGCAGCCGCCTGGGACTAGCGGGTTCTGAGCAGTTCTTC. Amino acids: CASSRLGLAGSEQFF.

This clonotype was counted once. V is TRBV12-3 or TRBV12-4 and J is TRBJ1-5; TRBD1 matches 9 bases. The CDR3 totals 15 residues. With 4 bases clipped from V and 7 bases from J, the junction kept 8 bases outside the gene matches. CDR3 amino acids: CASSSTRDREQPQHF. The CDR3 region has the DNA TGTGCCAGCAGTTCCACCCGGGACAGGGAACAGCCCCAGCATTTT.

This clonotype showed up many times. This rearrangement joins TRBV27 to TRBJ2-7, with TRBD2 matching over 7 bases. V was pared by 4 bases and J by 5 bases, with 11 bases of the junction left unmatched. The CDR3 sequence is 15 residues long. Germline V lookup: CDR1 MNHEY, CDR2 SMNVEV (reference sequence). The CDR3 protein is CASSWGGTFYHEQYF. CDR3 nucleotides: TGTGCCAGCAGTTGGGGGGGAACGTTTTACCACGAGCAGTACTTC.

The chain uses TRBV7-9 and TRBJ1-2, with TRBD1 identical over 9 bases. The germline CDR1 and CDR2 sequences are SEHNR and FQNEAQ (reference sequence). CDR3 length: 16 amino acids. V dropped 1 base and J dropped 7; count of bases not matched to a gene: 10. CDR3 sequence (DNA): TGTGCCAGCAGCTTAGAGACCGGGACAGGGAAGAGTGGCTACACCTTC. Its protein product is CASSLETGTGKSGYTF.

This clonotype was seen repeatedly, ten times or more. The chain couples TRBV20-1 to TRBJ2-5, with D possibly being TRBD1 or TRBD2 (6 bases each). There are 13 residues in the CDR3. CDR1 and CDR2 from the germline V gene are DFQATT and SNEGSKA (reference sequence). V was shortened by 2 bases and J by 4 bases, with 11 bases between the two germline ends. For the CDR3, the DNA is TGCAGTGCTAGAAAAGGGGGGCGAGAGACCCAGTACTTC. It is translated as CSARKGGRETQYF.

This clonotype was found many times. The chain employs TRBV6-1 and TRBJ2-6; 7 nucleotides align to TRBD2. This CDR3 spans 17 amino acids. V shed 6 bases, J shed 2 bases, and the junction held 10 bases outside the gene matches. Per the germline V gene, CDR1 is MNHNS and CDR2 is SASEGT. The DNA for the CDR3 is TGTGCCAGCAGCCCCCTTGCGGGAGTAGCTGGGGCCAACGTCCTGACTTTC. Protein product: CASSPLAGVAGANVLTF.

This clonotype was detected many times. The J gene is TRBJ1-5, the V gene TRBV6-2 or TRBV6-3, with D perhaps TRBD1 (6 bases). The CDR3 spans 14 residues. Trimming removed 7 bases from V and 0 bases from J, with 10 bases in between. The germline V gene encodes CDR1 MNHEY and CDR2 SVGEGT. The CDR3 spells CASMKGGSNQPQHF. The CDR3 coding sequence is TGTGCCAGCATGAAGGGGGGTAGCAATCAGCCCCAGCATTTT.

The table lists this clonotype with many counts. The chain links TRBV6-2 or TRBV6-3 to TRBJ2-1; TRBD1 aligns across 10 bases. Germline values: CDR1 MNHEY, CDR2 SVGEGT. After removal of 0 bases from V and 7 bases from J, the junction contained 12 bases not matched to a gene. The CDR3 contains 18 residues. DNA of the CDR3: TGTGCCAGCAGTTACTCGTTCGTGGGACAGGGGACGGTAAATGAGCAGTTCTTC. Amino acids: CASSYSFVGQGTVNEQFF.

Comment on this clonotype: A read error may produce the germline difference seen at one junction end. The chain is built from TRBV12-3 or TRBV12-4 and TRBJ2-7; TRBD2 aligns across 8 bases. The CDR3 spans 15 residues. The CDR3 here is CASRLAGLGPYEQYF. DNA for the CDR3: TGTGCCAGCAGATTAGCGGGACTGGGTCCGTACGAGCAGTACTTC.

The table lists this clonotype with many counts. The V gene is TRBV9, the J gene TRBJ1-1; no definite D call. The germline V gene encodes CDR1 SGDLS and CDR2 YYNGEE. Trimming removed 2 bases at V and 5 bases at J, with 10 bases between. CDR3 length: 13 residues. The CDR3 spells CASSVGVTTEAFF. CDR3 in DNA: TGTGCCAGCAGCGTGGGAGTGACGACTGAAGCTTTCTTT.

Points on this clonotype: Given a much more abundant clone one base away, this may be a read error. V is TRBV2 and J is TRBJ1-1, with a possible D match to TRBD1 (6 bases). V lost 3 bases, J lost 10 bases, and 24 bases lay in between. This CDR3 contains 16 residues. CDR1 SNHLY and CDR2 FYNNEI come from the germline V gene. The CDR3 sequence is CASSDTRGRMIPSAFF. CDR3 DNA sequence: TGTGCCAGCAGTGACACCCGGGGGCGGATGATTCCCTCAGCTTTCTTT.

The CDR3 region is CSRGQGLRNTEAFF. CDR3 sequence (DNA): TGCAGCAGGGGACAGGGGCTCAGGAACACTGAAGCTTTCTTT. The rearrangement uses TRBV20-1 and TRBJ1-1; 10 bases align to TRBD1. CDR1 DFQATT and CDR2 SNEGSKA come from the germline V gene (reference sequence). The CDR3 loop spans 14 amino acids.

A remark on this clonotype: A much larger clone is a single base away; this may be a read error. This chain links TRBV11-2 with TRBJ2-1; D ambiguous. The CDR3 extends over 11 amino acids. The germline V and J ends were trimmed by 5 bases and 7 bases, with 6 bases remaining between them. Germline V gene lookup returns CDR1 SGHAT and CDR2 FQNNGV. In DNA, the CDR3 is TGTGCCAGCAGCGAGCCAAATGAGCAGTTCTTC. The encoded protein is CASSEPNEQFF.

The chain uses TRBV20-1 and TRBJ1-2; TRBD1 might be the D (6 bases). Germline V gene sequence: CDR1 DFQATT, CDR2 SNEGSKA (reference sequence). Deletions cut 6 bases from V and 4 bases from J, with 12 bases between. The CDR3 totals 12 residues. The CDR3 sequence: CSAPDRFYGYTF. The CDR3 coding sequence is TGCAGTGCCCCGGACAGATTCTATGGCTACACCTTC.

This clonotype was seen a few times. Just one base apart from a much larger clone, this may be a read error. The chain employs TRBV28 and TRBJ2-5, with D tentatively TRBD1 or TRBD2 (5 bases each). CDR1 MDHEN and CDR2 SYDVKM come from the germline V gene. The ends were cut back, 4 bases at V and 4 bases at J, with 13 bases in the middle. The CDR3 is made up of 14 amino acids. In nucleotides, the CDR3 is TGTGCCAGCAGTTCATCAGGGAGCAGAGAGACCCAGTACTTC. This sequence encodes CASSSSGSRETQYF.

Many counts were recorded for this clonotype. The chain is built from TRBV13 and TRBJ1-3; D remains unclear. Between the trimmed V and J ends, which lost 1 base and 0 bases, there was a span of 1 base. The CDR3 is 13 amino acids. Germline lookup yields CDR1 PRHDT and CDR2 FYEKMQ (reference sequence). The CDR3 here is CASSLDSGNTIYF. The CDR3 nucleotides are TGTGCCAGCAGCTTAGACTCTGGAAACACCATATATTTT.

The table lists this clonotype with many counts. The V gene is TRBV7-9, the J gene TRBJ2-3; the match to TRBD1 covers 10 bases. Germline V lookup: CDR1 SEHNR, CDR2 FQNEAQ (reference sequence). The CDR3 totals 14 residues. J was trimmed by 5 bases and V by 6 bases; bases with no gene match: 5. The CDR3 loop is CASSAGQGRDTQYF. CDR3 nucleotide sequence: TGTGCCAGCAGTGCGGGACAGGGGAGAGATACGCAGTATTTT.

This clonotype was observed many times. V usage is TRBV10-3 and J usage is TRBJ1-6; weak D call: TRBD1 (5 bases). Germline V gene sequence: CDR1 ENHRY, CDR2 SYGVKD. V lost 6 bases and J lost 7, with 13 bases in between. The CDR3 has 14 amino acids. The CDR3 sequence: CAISGTSPNSPLHF. CDR3 coding DNA: TGTGCCATCAGCGGGACGTCCCCAAATTCACCCCTCCACTTT.

This clonotype has more than one count but fewer than ten. The gene calls are TRBV19 and TRBJ2-7; D is possibly TRBD2 (5 bases). Trimming removed 0 bases from V and 4 bases from J, with 10 bases in between. The CDR3 is made up of 14 amino acids. Germline V gene sequence: CDR1 LNHDA, CDR2 SQIVND (reference sequence). Here the CDR3 DNA reads TGTGCCAGTAGTATAGAGGCCGGGGATTACGAGCAGTACTTC. Residues: CASSIEAGDYEQYF.

This clonotype was observed at least ten times. The CDR3 bases are TGTGCCAGCTCACCCGACGCTAATACCCACAATGAGCAGTTCTTC. This codes for CASSPDANTHNEQFF. J is TRBJ2-1 and V is TRBV18; D unclear. Germline V gene data show CDR1 as KGHSH and CDR2 as LQKENI. The CDR3 is made up of 15 amino acids. V gave up 3 bases and J gave up 5 bases, with 14 bases separating them.

There are many counts of this clonotype. The gene calls are TRBV10-3 and TRBJ2-3; 12 bases fit TRBD2. This CDR3 spans 17 amino acids. The germline gives CDR1 ENHRY, CDR2 SYGVKD. Trimming took 0 bases from V and 8 from J; bases not matched to a gene: 9. Here the CDR3 reads CAISESRLTSGRGTQYF. CDR3 bases: TGTGCCATCAGTGAGTCAAGGTTGACTAGCGGGAGAGGTACGCAGTATTTT.

This clonotype showed up many times. Compared with germline, one end of the junction differs, possibly owing to a read error. The rearrangement links TRBV12-3 or TRBV12-4 to TRBJ2-5, with D perhaps assigned TRBD1 or TRBD2 (5 bases each). This CDR3 comprises 14 residues. CDR3 DNA sequence: TGTGCCAGCAGATTAGGGACGTCGTTCGAGACCCAGTACTTC. This translates into CASRLGTSFETQYF.

This clonotype was counted at least ten times. The J gene is TRBJ2-1, the V gene TRBV10-1; D is ambiguous. Trimming shortened V by 3 bases and J by 2 bases, and 5 bases separated the two germline ends. The CDR3 is 13 amino acids. CDR1 and CDR2 (germline): WNHNN, SYGVQD (reference sequence). The DNA of the CDR3 is TGCGCCAGCAGTGAAGTTACCTACAATGAGCAGTTCTTC. This translates into CASSEVTYNEQFF.

This clonotype was detected many times. The chain recombines TRBV29-1 with TRBJ2-7; 7 positions agree with TRBD2. The CDR3 is 13 amino acids. The V segment lost 6 bases and the J segment 3 bases; nucleotides outside the gene matches: 8. The germline CDR1 and CDR2 sequences are SQVTM and ANQGSEA. The CDR3 DNA sequence: TGCAGCGTCAAGGGTGGGGGGGGCTACGAGCAGTACTTC. This translates into CSVKGGGGYEQYF.